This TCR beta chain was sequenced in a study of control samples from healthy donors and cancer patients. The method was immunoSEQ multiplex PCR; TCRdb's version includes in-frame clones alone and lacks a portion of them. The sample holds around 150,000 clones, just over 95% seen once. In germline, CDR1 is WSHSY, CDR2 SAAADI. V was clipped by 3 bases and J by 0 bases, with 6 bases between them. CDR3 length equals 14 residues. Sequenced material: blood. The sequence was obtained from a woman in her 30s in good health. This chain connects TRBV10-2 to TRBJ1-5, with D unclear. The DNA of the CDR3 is TGCGCCAGCAGTGACCGAAATAGCAATCAGCCCCAGCATTTT. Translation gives CASSDRNSNQPQHF.